These T cell receptor beta chains were read from a single sample in a study of blood T cell repertoires in COVID-19. Sequencing was performed with immunoSEQ multiplex PCR; in TCRdb, only in-frame clones are kept and a portion is missing. The sample holds 150,000 to 200,000 clones; about 85% are singletons and the top ten take 20% to 25%. Sequences were obtained from peripheral blood. The receptors come from a man in his sixties with active or convalescent COVID-19. Both conserved end residues are part of each CDR3. Each record gives: V gene, clone size, J gene, CDR3 length, D gene, CDR3 protein, CDR3 DNA. D genes are given only for firm matches. Expanded clones are given a class, and other clones once, few, many or no size at all.

TRBV2	-	TRBJ2-3	15	TRBD1	CASSPQGVGADTQYF	TGTGCCAGCAGCCCACAGGGGGTAGGGGCAGATACGCAGTATTTT
TRBV5-1	-	TRBJ2-1	16	TRBD2	CASSPMTSGGYNEQFF	TGCGCCAGCAGCCCCATGACTAGCGGGGGGTACAATGAGCAGTTCTTC
TRBV11-1	-	TRBJ2-2	16	TRBD1	CASSQDRGWDTGELFF	TGTGCCAGCAGCCAAGACAGGGGGTGGGACACCGGGGAGCTGTTTTTT
TRBV11-2	many	TRBJ1-2	13	-	CASSLTGIDGYTF	TGTGCCAGCAGCTTAACGGGGATCGATGGCTACACCTTC
TRBV27	-	TRBJ1-1	13	-	CASRQGMNTEAFF	TGTGCCAGCAGGCAGGGGATGAACACTGAAGCTTTCTTT
TRBV29-1	-	TRBJ1-1	14	TRBD1	CSVPTGTGRTEAFF	TGCAGCGTCCCCACGGGGACAGGGCGAACTGAAGCTTTCTTT
TRBV20-1	-	TRBJ2-7	13	-	CSASRQDHGEQYF	TGCAGTGCTAGTAGACAGGACCATGGGGAGCAGTACTTC
TRBV27	-	TRBJ2-7	15	-	CASSHMGQSSYEQYF	TGTGCCAGCAGTCACATGGGGCAGAGCTCCTACGAGCAGTACTTC
TRBV21-1	once	TRBJ2-7	16	-	CASSKSRTVGNYEQYF	TGTGCCAGCAGCAAAAGTAGAACAGTCGGAAACTACGAGCAGTACTTC
TRBV19	-	TRBJ1-2	14	TRBD1	CASSPDRGLSGYTF	TGTGCCAGTAGCCCGGACAGGGGGCTGTCTGGCTACACCTTC
TRBV11-1	few	TRBJ2-7	12	-	CASSYRHHEQYF	TGTGCCAGCAGCTACCGACACCACGAGCAGTACTTC
TRBV2	-	TRBJ1-5	15	TRBD1	CASSSQGAVNQPQHF	TGTGCCAGCAGTTCCCAGGGGGCGGTTAATCAGCCCCAGCATTTT
TRBV19	-	TRBJ2-1	15	-	CASSMRGMTNNEQFF	TGTGCCAGTAGTATGAGGGGGATGACCAACAATGAGCAGTTCTTC
TRBV5-4	-	TRBJ1-1	16	-	CASRSSGSNLNTEAFF	TGTGCCAGCAGGTCTTCCGGTTCAAACCTAAACACTGAAGCTTTCTTT
TRBV19	once	TRBJ1-1	14	-	CASIPRVSNTEAFF	TGTGCCAGTATCCCTCGGGTGTCAAACACTGAAGCTTTCTTT
TRBV13	-	TRBJ2-1	14	TRBD1	CASSFRDRGNEQFF	TGTGCCAGCAGCTTCCGGGACAGGGGAAATGAGCAGTTCTTC
TRBV3-1/TRBV3-2	-	TRBJ2-5	14	TRBD1	CASSQLGQGQTQYF	TGTGCCAGCAGCCAACTAGGACAGGGACAGACCCAGTACTTC
TRBV4-1	-	TRBJ2-7	14	TRBD1	CASSAGTGYYEQYF	TGCGCCAGCTCCGCCGGGACAGGGTACTACGAGCAGTACTTC
TRBV11-2	-	TRBJ1-2	18	TRBD1	CASSLDLFLTGGYYGYTF	TGTGCCAGCAGCTTAGACTTGTTCTTGACAGGGGGGTACTATGGCTACACCTTC
TRBV30	few	TRBJ1-6	13	-	CAWAGGHNSPLHF	TGTGCCTGGGCGGGAGGACATAATTCACCCCTCCACTTT